The clone carrying this TCR beta chain was detected a few times. Its antigen is as yet unknown. This entry comes from a study of cytomegalovirus exposure and HLA in healthy donors. The germline V gene has CDR1 LNHDA and CDR2 SQIVND (reference sequence). V gave up 8 bases and J gave up 4 bases, with 8 bases separating them. This CDR3 is 11 amino acids long. The PCR employed 60 Vbeta primers together with 13 Jbeta primers. Here immunoSEQ multiplex PCR was the method, and the copy in TCRdb shows in-frame clones only, minus some. The data hold around 78,000 clones, with 63% observed a single time. Study-wide findings and caveats: Some V segments could not be told apart, so they were left out, TRBV6-2 and TRBV6-3 among them.

Sequences were obtained from PBMCs. The V gene is TRBV19, the J gene TRBJ2-5; D remains ambiguous. This TCR derives from a man aged 25 to 45 in good health and CMV-seropositive. CDR3: CASSFGETQYF. The CDR3 DNA reads as TGTGCCAGTTCCTTCGGAGAGACCCAGTACTTC.